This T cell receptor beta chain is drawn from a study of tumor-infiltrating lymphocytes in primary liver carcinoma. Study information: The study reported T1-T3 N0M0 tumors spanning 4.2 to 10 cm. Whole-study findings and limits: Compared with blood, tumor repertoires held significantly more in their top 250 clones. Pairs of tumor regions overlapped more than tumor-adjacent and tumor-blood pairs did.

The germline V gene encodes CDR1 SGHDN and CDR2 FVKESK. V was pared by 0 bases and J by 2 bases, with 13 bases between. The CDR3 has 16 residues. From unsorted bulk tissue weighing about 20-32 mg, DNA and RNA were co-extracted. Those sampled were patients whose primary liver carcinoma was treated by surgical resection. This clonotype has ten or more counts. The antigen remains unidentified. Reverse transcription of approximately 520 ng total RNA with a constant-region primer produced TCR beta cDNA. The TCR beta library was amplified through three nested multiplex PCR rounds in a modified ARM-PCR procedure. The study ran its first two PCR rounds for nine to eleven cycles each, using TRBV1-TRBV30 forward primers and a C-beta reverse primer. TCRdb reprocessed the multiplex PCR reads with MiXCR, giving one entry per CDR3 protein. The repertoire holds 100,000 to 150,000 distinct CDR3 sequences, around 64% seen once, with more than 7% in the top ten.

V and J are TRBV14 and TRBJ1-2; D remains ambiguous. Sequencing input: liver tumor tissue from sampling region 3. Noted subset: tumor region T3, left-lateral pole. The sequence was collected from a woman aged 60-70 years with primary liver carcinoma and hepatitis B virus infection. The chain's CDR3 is CASSQDRGGRNYGYTF. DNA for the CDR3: TGTGCCAGCAGCCAAGATCGTGGCGGGAGAAACTATGGCTACACCTTC.